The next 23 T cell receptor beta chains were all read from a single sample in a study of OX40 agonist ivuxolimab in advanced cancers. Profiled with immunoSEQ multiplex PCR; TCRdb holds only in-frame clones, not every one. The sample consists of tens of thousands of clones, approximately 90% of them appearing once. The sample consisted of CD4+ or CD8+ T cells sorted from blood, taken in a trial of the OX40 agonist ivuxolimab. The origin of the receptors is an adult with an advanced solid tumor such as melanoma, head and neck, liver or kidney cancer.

The CDR3 DNA reads TGTGCCAGCAGCTCACCGAAAGGGACAATCTACGAGCAGTACTTC. It specifies CASSSPKGTIYEQYF. This sequence joins TRBV7-2 and TRBJ2-7; TRBD1 is a possible D gene (6 bases). Per germline, CDR1 SGHTA and CDR2 FQGNSA. Trimming pared 4 bases from V and 3 bases from J, leaving 16 bases between. The CDR3 length is 15 residues.

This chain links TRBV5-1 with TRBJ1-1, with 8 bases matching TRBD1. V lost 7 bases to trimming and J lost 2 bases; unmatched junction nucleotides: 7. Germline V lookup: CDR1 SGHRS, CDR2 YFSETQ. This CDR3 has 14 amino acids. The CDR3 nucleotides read TGCGCCAGCCGGACAGGGCCGATTAACACTGAAGCTTTCTTT. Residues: CASRTGPINTEAFF.

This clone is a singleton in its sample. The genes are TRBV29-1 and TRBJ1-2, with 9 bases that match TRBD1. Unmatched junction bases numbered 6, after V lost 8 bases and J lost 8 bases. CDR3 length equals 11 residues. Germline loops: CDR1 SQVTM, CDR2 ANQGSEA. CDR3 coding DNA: TGCAGCTGGACAGGGGTTGAGGGCTACACCTTC. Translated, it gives CSWTGVEGYTF.

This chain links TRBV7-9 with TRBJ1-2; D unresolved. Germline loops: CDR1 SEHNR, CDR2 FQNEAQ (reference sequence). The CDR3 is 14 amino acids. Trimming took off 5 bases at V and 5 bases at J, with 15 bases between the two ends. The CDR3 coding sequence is TGTGCCAGCAGCCAATCTGGGTTCCAGTATGGCTACACCTTC. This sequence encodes CASSQSGFQYGYTF.

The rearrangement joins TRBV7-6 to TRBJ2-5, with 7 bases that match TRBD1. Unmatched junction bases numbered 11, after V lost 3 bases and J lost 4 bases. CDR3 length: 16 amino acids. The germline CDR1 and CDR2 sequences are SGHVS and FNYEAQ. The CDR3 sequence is CASSFLTGPASETQYF. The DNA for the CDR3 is TGTGCCAGCAGCTTCCTGACAGGGCCGGCCTCAGAGACCCAGTACTTC.

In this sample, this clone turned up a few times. The CDR3 sequence: CASSISPPNTEAFF. In DNA form, the CDR3 reads TGTGCCAGTAGTATAAGTCCCCCGAACACTGAAGCTTTCTTT. This chain links TRBV19 with TRBJ1-1; D gene uncertain. CDR1 LNHDA and CDR2 SQIVND come from the germline V gene (reference sequence). The ends were cut back, 2 bases at V and 1 base at J, with 8 bases in the middle. The CDR3 loop spans 14 amino acids.

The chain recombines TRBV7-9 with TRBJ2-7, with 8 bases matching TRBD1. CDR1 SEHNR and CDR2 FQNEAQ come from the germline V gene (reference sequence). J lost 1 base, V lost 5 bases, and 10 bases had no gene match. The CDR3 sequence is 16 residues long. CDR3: CASSHPGQVTSYEQYF. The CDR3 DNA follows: TGTGCCAGCAGCCATCCGGGACAGGTCACTTCCTACGAGCAGTACTTC.

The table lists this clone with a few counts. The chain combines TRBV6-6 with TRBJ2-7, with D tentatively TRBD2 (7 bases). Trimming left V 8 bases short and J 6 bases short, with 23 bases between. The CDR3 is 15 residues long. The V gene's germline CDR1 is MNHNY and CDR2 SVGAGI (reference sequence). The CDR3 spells CASGWGGGALGEQYF. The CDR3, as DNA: TGTGCCAGCGGCTGGGGCGGGGGCGCGTTAGGCGAGCAGTACTTC.

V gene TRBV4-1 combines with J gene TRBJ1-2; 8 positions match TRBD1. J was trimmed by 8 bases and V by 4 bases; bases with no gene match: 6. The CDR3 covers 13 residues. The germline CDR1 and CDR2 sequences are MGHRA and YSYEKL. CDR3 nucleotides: TGCGCCAGCAGCCCCAGACAGGGGCAAGGCTACACCTTC. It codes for CASSPRQGQGYTF.

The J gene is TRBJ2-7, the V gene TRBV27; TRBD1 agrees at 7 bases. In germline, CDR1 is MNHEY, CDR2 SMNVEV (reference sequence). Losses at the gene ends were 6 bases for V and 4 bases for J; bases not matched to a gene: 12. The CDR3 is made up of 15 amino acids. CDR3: CASSPGSRGRYEQYF. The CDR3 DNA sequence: TGTGCCAGCAGCCCGGGTAGTAGGGGGCGTTACGAGCAGTACTTC.

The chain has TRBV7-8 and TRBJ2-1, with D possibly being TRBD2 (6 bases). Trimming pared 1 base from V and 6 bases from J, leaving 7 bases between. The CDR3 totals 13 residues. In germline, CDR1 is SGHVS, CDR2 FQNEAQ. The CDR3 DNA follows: TGTGCCAGCAGCTTAGGCGGGATCAATGAGCAGTTCTTC. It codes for CASSLGGINEQFF.

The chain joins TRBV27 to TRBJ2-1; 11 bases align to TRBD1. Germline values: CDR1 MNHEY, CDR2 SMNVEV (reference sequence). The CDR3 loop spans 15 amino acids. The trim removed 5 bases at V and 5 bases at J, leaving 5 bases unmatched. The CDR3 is CASSLGQGAHNEQFF. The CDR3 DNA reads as TGTGCCAGCAGTCTCGGACAGGGGGCGCACAATGAGCAGTTCTTC.

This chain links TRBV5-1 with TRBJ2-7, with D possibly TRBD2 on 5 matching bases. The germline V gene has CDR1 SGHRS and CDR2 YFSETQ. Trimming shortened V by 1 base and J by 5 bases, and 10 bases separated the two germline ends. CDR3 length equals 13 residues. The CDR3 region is CASSLFRGDEQYF. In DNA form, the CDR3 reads TGCGCCAGCAGCTTGTTCCGGGGAGACGAGCAGTACTTC.

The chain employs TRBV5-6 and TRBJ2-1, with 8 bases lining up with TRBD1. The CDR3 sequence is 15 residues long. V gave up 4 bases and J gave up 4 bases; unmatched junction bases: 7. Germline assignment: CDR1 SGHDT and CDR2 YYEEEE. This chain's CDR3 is CASSADRTGYNEQFF. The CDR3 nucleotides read TGTGCCAGCAGCGCCGACCGGACAGGGTACAATGAGCAGTTCTTC.

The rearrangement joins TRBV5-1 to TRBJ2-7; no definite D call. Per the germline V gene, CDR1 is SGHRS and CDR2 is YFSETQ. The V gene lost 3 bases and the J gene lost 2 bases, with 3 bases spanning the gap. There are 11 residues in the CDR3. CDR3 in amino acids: CASSSTYEQYF. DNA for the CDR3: TGCGCCAGCAGCTCCACCTACGAGCAGTACTTC.

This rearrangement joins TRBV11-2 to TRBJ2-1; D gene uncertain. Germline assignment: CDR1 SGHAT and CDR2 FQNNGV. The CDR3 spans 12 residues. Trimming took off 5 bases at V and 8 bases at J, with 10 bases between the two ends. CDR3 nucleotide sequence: TGTGCCAGCAGCATCCCCACCGATGAGCAGTTCTTC. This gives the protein CASSIPTDEQFF.

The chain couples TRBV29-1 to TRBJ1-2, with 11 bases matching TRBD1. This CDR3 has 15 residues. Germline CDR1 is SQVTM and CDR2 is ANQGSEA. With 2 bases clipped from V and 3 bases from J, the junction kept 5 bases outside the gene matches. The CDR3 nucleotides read TGCAGCGTTGAAAAGTCGGGACAGGGGGACTATGGCTACACCTTC. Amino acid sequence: CSVEKSGQGDYGYTF.

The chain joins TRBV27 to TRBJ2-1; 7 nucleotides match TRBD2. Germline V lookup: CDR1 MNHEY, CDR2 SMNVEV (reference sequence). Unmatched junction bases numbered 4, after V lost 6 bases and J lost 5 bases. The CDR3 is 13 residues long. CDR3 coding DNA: TGTGCCAGCAGCCGCCGGGGGGACAATGAGCAGTTCTTC. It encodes CASSRRGDNEQFF.

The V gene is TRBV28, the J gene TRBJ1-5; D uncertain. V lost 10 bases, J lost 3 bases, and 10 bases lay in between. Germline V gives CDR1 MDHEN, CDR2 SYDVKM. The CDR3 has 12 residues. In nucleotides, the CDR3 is TGTGCCATCGGACGGACCAATCAGCCCCAGCATTTT. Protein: CAIGRTNQPQHF.

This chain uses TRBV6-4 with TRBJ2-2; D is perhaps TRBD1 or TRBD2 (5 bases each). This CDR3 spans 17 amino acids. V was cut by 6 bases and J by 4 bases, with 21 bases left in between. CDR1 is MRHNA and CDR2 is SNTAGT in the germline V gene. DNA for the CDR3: TGTGCCAGCAGCCCTCTATCTGAGGGGCCGAGCACCGGGGAGCTGTTTTTT. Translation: CASSPLSEGPSTGELFF.

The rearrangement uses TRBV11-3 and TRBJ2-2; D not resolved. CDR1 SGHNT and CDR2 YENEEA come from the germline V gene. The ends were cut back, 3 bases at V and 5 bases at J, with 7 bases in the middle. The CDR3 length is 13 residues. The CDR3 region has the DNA TGTGCCAGCAGCTTTTATGGAACCGGGGAGCTGTTTTTT. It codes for CASSFYGTGELFF.

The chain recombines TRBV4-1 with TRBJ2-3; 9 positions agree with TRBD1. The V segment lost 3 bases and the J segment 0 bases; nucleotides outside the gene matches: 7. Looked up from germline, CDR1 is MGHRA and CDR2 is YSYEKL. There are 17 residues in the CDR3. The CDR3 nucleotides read TGCGCCAGCAGCCAGACCGGGACAGGGATAAGCACAGATACGCAGTATTTT. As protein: CASSQTGTGISTDTQYF.

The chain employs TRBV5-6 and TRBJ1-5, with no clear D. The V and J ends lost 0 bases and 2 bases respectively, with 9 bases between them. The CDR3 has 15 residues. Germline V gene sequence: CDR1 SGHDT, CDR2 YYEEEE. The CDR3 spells CASSLAGGGNQPQHF. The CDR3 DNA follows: TGTGCCAGCAGCTTGGCCGGAGGAGGCAATCAGCCCCAGCATTTT.